The rows below give T cell receptor beta chains drawn from one sample of a study of T-cell memory formation after mild COVID-19. TCRdb processed the 5' RACE reads anew with MiXCR; each CDR3 protein has one entry. The table lists some 490,000 distinct CDR3 sequences, roughly 18% of them singletons. Sample: PBMCs or a T cell subset sorted from them (not recorded which). All receptors come from an adult woman who had mild COVID-19 (a few samples of this study predate the infection). Cell type and time point are not known. CDR3s include the opening cysteine and the closing phenylalanine or tryptophan. A D gene is named only where the DNA matches it firmly. A row's size may be missing; if present it is once, few, many or a size class.

D	size	V	J	CDR3	DNA
TRBD1	many	TRBV12-3/TRBV12-4	TRBJ2-1	CASSTDRELYNEQFF	TGTGCCAGCAGCACGGACAGGGAACTCTACAATGAGCAGTTCTTC
.	many	TRBV9	TRBJ2-5	CASSPGEGETQYF	TGTGCCAGCAGCCCAGGGGAGGGAGAGACCCAGTACTTC
TRBD1	few	TRBV12-3/TRBV12-4	TRBJ2-1	CASRGTGFNEQFF	TGTGCCAGTCGGGGGACAGGGTTCAATGAGCAGTTCTTC
TRBD1	many	TRBV7-6	TRBJ2-1	CASSLGQGGYNEQFF	TGTGCCAGCAGCTTAGGACAGGGGGGATACAATGAGCAGTTCTTC
.	many	TRBV20-1	TRBJ1-1	CSAPRNTEAFF	TGCAGTGCTCCTCGGAACACTGAAGCTTTCTTT
TRBD1	few	TRBV7-2	TRBJ2-7	CASIPRTGDSYEQYF	TGTGCCAGCATCCCCCGGACAGGGGACTCCTACGAGCAGTACTTC
TRBD1	few	TRBV7-2	TRBJ2-5	CASSLRGAGGEETQYF	TGTGCCAGCAGCTTACGAGGGGCAGGGGGCGAAGAGACCCAGTACTTC
TRBD2	many	TRBV5-1	TRBJ2-1	CASSSLAGGPVGEQFF	TGCGCCAGCAGCTCACTAGCGGGAGGGCCCGTCGGTGAGCAGTTCTTC
.	few	TRBV5-6	TRBJ2-1	CASSPAADTMNRDEQFF	TGTGCCAGCAGTCCCGCGGCGGACACAATGAACAGGGATGAGCAGTTCTTC
.	many	TRBV27	TRBJ1-6	CASSSGSSYNSPLHF	TGTGCCAGCAGTTCTGGGAGCTCCTATAATTCACCCCTCCACTTT
.	few	TRBV25-1	TRBJ1-2	CASSGALLGYTF	TGTGCCAGTAGTGGGGCACTACTCGGCTACACCTTC
.	few	TRBV6-2/TRBV6-3	TRBJ2-4	CASGQAKNIQYF	TGTGCCAGCGGACAGGCCAAAAACATTCAGTACTTC
.	few	TRBV4-1	TRBJ2-2	CASSYGSPRGGELFF	TGCGCCAGCAGCTATGGTTCTCCCCGGGGCGGGGAGCTGTTTTTT
TRBD2	few	TRBV5-1	TRBJ2-1	CASSPWGGNEQFF	TGCGCCAGCAGCCCTTGGGGGGGCAATGAGCAGTTCTTC
TRBD1	once	TRBV12-3/TRBV12-4	TRBJ2-1	CASSYSGQRYNEQFF	TGTGCCAGCAGTTATTCGGGACAGAGATACAATGAGCAGTTCTTC
TRBD1	few	TRBV7-6	TRBJ1-1	CASSSGQGMNTEAFF	TGTGCCAGCAGCTCGGGACAGGGGATGAACACTGAAGCTTTCTTT
.	.	TRBV10-3	TRBJ1-1	CAISESMDMNTEAFF	TGTGCCATCAGTGAGTCGATGGATATGAACACTGAAGCTTTCTTT
TRBD2	few	TRBV20-1	TRBJ2-1	CSATQAGGALYNEQFF	TGCAGTGCTACACAAGCGGGGGGCGCTCTCTACAATGAGCAGTTCTTC
TRBD2	.	TRBV6-2/TRBV6-3	TRBJ2-1	CASRKTGTSGRAHNEQFF	TGTGCCAGCAGGAAGACCGGGACTAGCGGGAGGGCCCACAATGAGCAGTTCTTC
.	once	TRBV2	TRBJ2-1	CASSEISNEQFF	TGTGCCAGCAGTGAAATTTCCAATGAGCAGTTCTTC
.	.	TRBV12-3/TRBV12-4	TRBJ2-6	CASSLARGRVSSGANVLTF	TGTGCCAGCAGTTTAGCGCGGGGTCGAGTAAGCTCTGGGGCCAACGTCCTGACTTTC
.	many	TRBV7-3	TRBJ1-2	CASSSIGYGYTF	TGTGCCAGCAGCTCTATCGGGTATGGCTACACCTTC
.	.	TRBV4-3	TRBJ2-7	CASSQVFGLYEQYF	TGCGCCAGCAGCCAGGTTTTCGGACTCTACGAGCAGTACTTC
TRBD1	.	TRBV12-3/TRBV12-4	TRBJ2-2	CASPGTGTGELFF	TGTGCCTCTCCCGGGACAGGGACCGGGGAGCTGTTTTTT
TRBD2	few	TRBV6-1	TRBJ2-7	CASSDRFPGLAGYGQYF	TGTGCCAGCAGTGACCGATTTCCGGGACTAGCGGGATACGGGCAGTACTTC
.	.	TRBV6-4	TRBJ2-1	CASSAAGERNEQFF	TGTGCCAGCAGTGCCGCAGGGGAGCGAAATGAGCAGTTCTTC
.	few	TRBV14	TRBJ2-1	CASSHRLSGDQFF	TGTGCCAGCAGCCACCGGCTCTCGGGCGACCAGTTCTTC
.	.	TRBV29-1	TRBJ2-1	CSLIFQGGVGYGEQFF	TGCAGCCTTATCTTTCAAGGGGGAGTAGGGTACGGTGAGCAGTTCTTC
.	many	TRBV5-1	TRBJ2-7	CASSFFQGVYEQYF	TGCGCCAGCAGCTTTTTTCAGGGAGTCTACGAGCAGTACTTC
.	.	TRBV7-8	TRBJ1-4	CASSFTHGEKLFF	TGTGCCAGCAGCTTTACCCACGGGGAAAAACTGTTTTTT
.	.	TRBV9	TRBJ1-1	CASSARRGAEAFF	TGTGCCAGCAGCGCCCGCAGGGGAGCTGAAGCTTTCTTT
.	.	TRBV9	TRBJ1-3	CASSVGTEHSGNTIYF	TGTGCCAGCAGCGTAGGGACCGAACACTCTGGAAACACCATATATTTT
.	few	TRBV12-3/TRBV12-4	TRBJ1-1	CASSYRQANTEAFF	TGTGCCAGCAGTTATAGACAGGCGAACACTGAAGCTTTCTTT
.	few	TRBV12-3/TRBV12-4	TRBJ2-3	CASSTYAGPDTQYF	TGTGCCAGCAGCACATACGCCGGCCCAGATACGCAGTATTTT
TRBD1	.	TRBV24-1	TRBJ2-2	CATSDPGTGDIGELFF	TGTGCCACCAGTGATCCAGGGACAGGGGATATCGGGGAGCTGTTTTTT
TRBD2	few	TRBV12-3/TRBV12-4	TRBJ2-1	CASRLIAGGPNEQFF	TGTGCCAGCAGGCTCATAGCGGGGGGGCCTAATGAGCAGTTCTTC
TRBD2	.	TRBV6-5	TRBJ2-3	CASRTLATTDTQYF	TGTGCCAGCAGGACACTAGCGACCACAGATACGCAGTATTTT
.	many	TRBV12-3/TRBV12-4	TRBJ2-7	CASSPGLVYEQYF	TGTGCCAGCAGCCCGGGTCTAGTCTACGAGCAGTACTTC
TRBD1	.	TRBV7-2	TRBJ2-7	CASSPTGAHSHEQYF	TGTGCCAGCAGCCCGACAGGGGCACACTCCCACGAGCAGTACTTC
.	.	TRBV30	TRBJ2-1	CAWSWPRLVGSNEQFF	TGTGCCTGGAGTTGGCCAAGACTAGTCGGCAGCAATGAGCAGTTCTTC
.	.	TRBV5-1	TRBJ2-1	CASSLTGPGEQFF	TGCGCCAGCAGCTTGACGGGACCTGGGGAGCAGTTCTTC
.	.	TRBV7-9	TRBJ1-1	CASSLSQLGTEAFF	TGTGCCAGCAGCTTATCCCAACTGGGCACTGAAGCTTTCTTT
.	few	TRBV6-2/TRBV6-3	TRBJ2-7	CASSIGDEQYF	TGTGCCAGCAGCATAGGGGACGAGCAGTACTTC
TRBD2	.	TRBV5-1	TRBJ2-7	CASSLGGGGLSYEQYF	TGCGCCAGCAGCTTGGGAGGCGGGGGGCTCTCCTACGAGCAGTACTTC
.	.	TRBV24-1	TRBJ2-3	CATGRTGTDTQYF	TGTGCCACCGGAAGGACGGGGACAGATACGCAGTATTTT
.	.	TRBV2	TRBJ2-3	CASSERAAGTDTQYF	TGTGCCAGCAGTGAAAGGGCGGCCGGCACAGATACGCAGTATTTT
TRBD2	.	TRBV7-2	TRBJ2-3	CASSLAGGAGGLGTQYF	TGTGCCAGCAGCTTAGCAGGTGGAGCGGGGGGGCTGGGGACGCAGTATTTT
.	few	TRBV4-1	TRBJ1-2	CASSQGAGEFGYGYTF	TGCGCCAGCAGCCAAGGAGCCGGGGAATTCGGATATGGCTACACCTTC
TRBD1	.	TRBV30	TRBJ1-6	CAWSAPQGAYNSPLHF	TGTGCCTGGAGTGCCCCCCAGGGGGCATATAATTCACCCCTCCACTTT
.	few	TRBV6-1	TRBJ2-1	CASSPYSILVNEQFF	TGTGCCAGCAGTCCTTACAGCATTTTAGTCAATGAGCAGTTCTTC
.	many	TRBV7-8	TRBJ2-3	CASSFGITDTQYF	TGTGCCAGCAGCTTCGGGATAACAGATACGCAGTATTTT
.	few	TRBV29-1	TRBJ2-3	CSVERRGVPRDTQYF	TGCAGCGTTGAACGTCGAGGGGTCCCGAGGGATACGCAGTATTTT
TRBD2	few	TRBV4-3	TRBJ2-3	CASSQVFGPRLAGLGETDTQYF	TGCGCCAGCAGCCAAGTGTTCGGGCCGAGGCTAGCGGGACTGGGGGAGACAGATACGCAGTATTTT
.	.	TRBV7-9	TRBJ1-3	CASSLFKPTSGNTIYF	TGTGCCAGCAGCCTCTTTAAGCCGACCTCTGGAAACACCATATATTTT
.	few	TRBV29-1	TRBJ2-1	CSPFRSEGNEQFF	TGCAGCCCCTTCCGGTCTGAGGGGAATGAGCAGTTCTTC
.	few	TRBV20-1	TRBJ2-3	CSAVEGLTDTQYF	TGCAGTGCCGTGGAGGGACTCACAGATACGCAGTATTTT
TRBD1	few	TRBV27	TRBJ1-2	CASSTGRWGYTF	TGTGCCAGCTCGACAGGGCGATGGGGCTACACCTTC